This entry lists 3 T cell receptor beta chains sequenced from one sample in a study of post-analysis software for immune sequencing data. Study results and caveats: Patients carried a few TRBV segments more frequently than controls did, and TRBV5-6, TRBV5-1 and TRBV20-1 were among them.

No antigen has been assigned to these receptors. Unique molecular identifiers were built into the TCR beta cDNA libraries. Via MiXCR, TCRdb re-called the PCR reads, giving one row per CDR3 protein. Counted here are about 770,000 distinct CDR3 sequences, more than 45% occurring once; the ten biggest clones make up 4% to 5%. Specimen: blood. Source of these receptors: a girl aged 10 to 17 with multiple sclerosis.

The gene calls are TRBV6-6 and TRBJ2-7; unclear D gene. Germline values: CDR1 MNHNY, CDR2 SVGAGI (reference sequence). The CDR3 spans 13 residues. V was trimmed by 2 bases and J by 0 bases, leaving 5 bases between them. CDR3 nucleotide sequence: TGTGCCAGCAGTTACGCCCTCTCCTACGAGCAGTACTTC. This encodes CASSYALSYEQYF.

The V and J genes are TRBV12-3 or TRBV12-4 and TRBJ1-2; 7 bases map to TRBD1. CDR3 size: 15 residues. V gave up 1 base and J gave up 4 bases; unmatched junction bases: 6. The CDR3 spells CASSLERGQVYGYTF. In nucleotides, the CDR3 is TGTGCCAGCAGTTTAGAGAGGGGGCAGGTCTATGGCTACACCTTC.

The CDR3 bases are TGTGCCAGCAGCTTATACCCGGGGGCGAATCAGCCCCAGCATTTT. This encodes CASSLYPGANQPQHF. This sequence joins TRBV7-6 and TRBJ1-5; D may be TRBD1 (6 bases). V lost 2 bases and J 4 bases, leaving 12 bases between the germline ends. Germline values: CDR1 SGHVS, CDR2 FNYEAQ. The CDR3 length is 15 residues.